The sequence of this T cell receptor beta chain was determined in a study of PD-1 blockade in classical Hodgkin lymphoma. Notes on the study in general: CD4+ TCR diversity, unlike CD8+, climbed significantly by C4D1.

Germline V CDR1 and CDR2: SGHTA, FQGNSA. The CDR3 has 16 amino acids. The trim removed 5 bases at V and 2 bases at J, leaving 2 bases unmatched. As regards this clone: Its antigen is not identified.

Clones were sequenced by immunoSEQ multiplex PCR, and TCRdb holds only the in-frame ones, with some missing. The sample records about 97,000 clones, around 88% being singletons. All patients experienced relapse after autologous stem cell transplantation, and brentuximab vedotin exposure was variable. This receptor was taken from a human donor with classical Hodgkin lymphoma. Sequenced material: peripheral blood mononuclear cells (PBMCs), taken before the second cycle of nivolumab. This chain links TRBV7-2 with TRBJ2-5; 16 bases are a match to TRBD2. The CDR3 loop is CASSPGLAGGQETQYF. As DNA, the CDR3 is TGTGCCAGCAGCCCGGGACTAGCGGGGGGGCAAGAGACCCAGTACTTC.